One and the same sample provided the 22 T cell receptor beta chains below, sequenced in a study of blood T cell repertoires in COVID-19. The table came from immunoSEQ multiplex PCR; TCRdb's copy has only in-frame clones and leaves some out. This table has approximately 350,000 clones, almost 90% appearing once. Sequencing was carried out using peripheral blood. The origin of the receptors is a woman aged 65 to 85 with COVID-19, enrolled during active disease.

This sequence joins TRBV28 and TRBJ1-5; D gene ambiguous. Deletions cut 3 bases from V and 0 bases from J, with 6 bases between. Germline V gives CDR1 MDHEN, CDR2 SYDVKM. The CDR3 consists of 14 residues. The CDR3: CASSLAHSNQPQHF. The CDR3 bases are TGTGCCAGCAGTTTGGCTCATAGCAATCAGCCCCAGCATTTT. The variable domain in full, completed from reference TRBV28 and TRBJ1-5, reads DVKVTQSSRYLVKRTGEKVFLECVQDMDHENMFWYRQDPGLGLRLIYFSYDVKMKEKGDIPEGYSVSREKKERFSLILESASTNQTSMYLCASSLAHSNQPQHFGDGTRLSIL.

The genes are TRBV5-1 and TRBJ2-2; 12 bases agree with TRBD2. CDR1 and CDR2 (germline): SGHRS, YFSETQ. This CDR3 is 16 amino acids long. V dropped 7 bases and J dropped 2; count of bases not matched to a gene: 6. The CDR3 bases are TGCGCCAGCTTGCGACTAGCGGGGGCCAACACCGGGGAGCTGTTTTTT. It yields the protein CASLRLAGANTGELFF.

This chain joins TRBV2 and TRBJ2-1; tentative D call: TRBD2 (6 bases). Looked up from germline, CDR1 is SNHLY and CDR2 is FYNNEI. This CDR3 has 14 amino acids. Trimming took 8 bases from V and 3 from J, leaving 14 bases between them. The CDR3 sequence is CASAEEGLYNEQFF. The DNA for the CDR3 is TGTGCCAGCGCTGAGGAGGGGCTCTACAATGAGCAGTTCTTC.

V gene TRBV4-1 combines with J gene TRBJ1-4, with D possibly matching TRBD1 (5 bases). The germline V gene encodes CDR1 MGHRA and CDR2 YSYEKL. The CDR3 is 14 amino acids. The V and J ends lost 5 bases and 8 bases respectively, with 15 bases between them. The CDR3 region is CASSEPGKREKLFF. In DNA form, the CDR3 reads TGCGCCAGCAGCGAACCAGGGAAAAGGGAAAAACTGTTTTTT.

This clone was seen only once. This may come from a read error, since a much larger clone is one base off. This specimen includes other DNA sequences encoding the same CDR3. The genes are TRBV7-2 and TRBJ1-1; D call uncertain. Germline CDR1 and CDR2: SGHTA and FQGNSA. V lost 5 bases and J lost 3, with 10 bases in between. The CDR3 loop spans 13 amino acids. The CDR3 coding sequence is TGTGCCAGCAGCGTCACTGAGTACACTGAAGCTTTCTTT. Residues: CASSVTEYTEAFF.

The chain employs TRBV6-2 or TRBV6-3 and TRBJ1-2; TRBD1 agrees at 10 bases. Germline trimming cut 5 bases from V and 8 bases from J; bases unmatched to any gene: 5. This CDR3 has 13 amino acids. Per germline, CDR1 MNHEY and CDR2 SVGEGT. CDR3 DNA sequence: TGTGCCAGCAGTCGACAGGGGGCAAGAGGCTACACCTTC. Translated: CASSRQGARGYTF.

The chain couples TRBV28 to TRBJ1-5, with a weak D call TRBD1 (5 bases). The CDR3 has 13 residues. Germline CDR1 reads MDHEN; CDR2 reads SYDVKM. V was clipped by 5 bases and J by 2 bases, with 7 bases between them. The DNA of the CDR3 is TGTGCCAGCAGTCGCAGGGGCAATCAGCCCCAGCATTTT. It specifies CASSRRGNQPQHF.

The V gene is TRBV2, the J gene TRBJ2-7, with 7 bases lining up with TRBD1. Per the germline V gene, CDR1 is SNHLY and CDR2 is FYNNEI. The CDR3 is 15 amino acids. The trim removed 4 bases at V and 3 bases at J, leaving 9 bases unmatched. CDR3 sequence (DNA): TGTGCCAGCAGTGCCGGTACAGGGGTCGGCTACGAGCAGTACTTC. It is translated as CASSAGTGVGYEQYF.

This clone has a single count. At one end the junction does not follow the germline gene, possibly because of a read error. The J gene is TRBJ1-2, the V gene TRBV12-3 or TRBV12-4; 7 bases are shared with TRBD1. The CDR3 consists of 13 residues. The CDR3 sequence: CASSDQNRDSLFF. Written as DNA, the CDR3 is TGTGCCAGCAGTGACCAAAACCGGGACAGCCTTTTCTTC.

The gene calls are TRBV6-5 and TRBJ2-5, with D possibly matching TRBD1 (6 bases). V lost 6 bases and J 5 bases, leaving 13 bases between the germline ends. This CDR3 is 13 amino acids long. Germline-derived CDR1 and CDR2 are MNHEY and SVGAGI. For the CDR3, the DNA is TGTGCCAGCAGGTCCAGGGGTTTGGAGACCCAGTACTTC. This codes for CASRSRGLETQYF.

A single count supports this clone. This sequence joins TRBV6-6 and TRBJ2-5; 8 positions match TRBD1. Germline CDR1 reads MNHNY; CDR2 reads SVGAGI (reference sequence). V lost 6 bases and J lost 1; bases outside the gene matches: 4. There are 14 residues in the CDR3. CDR3 amino acids: CASSPQGAQETQYF. The DNA for the CDR3 is TGTGCCAGCAGCCCCCAGGGGGCCCAAGAGACCCAGTACTTC.

This chain joins TRBV6-1 and TRBJ1-2; possible D gene TRBD1, 5 bases. The CDR3 covers 13 residues. Germline values: CDR1 MNHNS, CDR2 SASEGT. The V and J ends lost 2 bases and 8 bases respectively, with 12 bases between them. CDR3 residues: CASSEQGNLGYTF. CDR3 nucleotide sequence: TGTGCCAGCAGTGAACAGGGTAATTTAGGCTACACCTTC.

This clone was seen a single time. The genes are TRBV5-5 and TRBJ2-3, with TRBD2 matching 14 bases. The V gene's germline CDR1 is SGHKS and CDR2 YYEKEE (reference sequence). V gave up 4 bases and J gave up 2 bases; unmatched junction bases: 9. This CDR3 contains 18 residues. The DNA of the CDR3 is TGTGCCAGCAGCACGGGGACTAGCGGGGGAGGGGTCACAGATACGCAGTATTTT. As protein: CASSTGTSGGGVTDTQYF.

The chain links TRBV5-1 to TRBJ1-1; TRBD1 is a possible D gene (5 bases). This CDR3 is 15 amino acids long. Germline CDR1 is SGHRS and CDR2 is YFSETQ. V dropped 0 bases and J dropped 5 bases, with 14 bases sitting between them. In DNA, the CDR3 is TGCGCCAGCAGCTTGGACTCTGGGGCTGGAACTGAAGCTTTCTTT. Its protein product is CASSLDSGAGTEAFF.

V usage is TRBV7-9 and J usage is TRBJ1-1; D might be TRBD1 (6 bases). The CDR3 sequence is 16 residues long. Germline V CDR1 and CDR2: SEHNR, FQNEAQ (reference sequence). V lost 6 bases and J lost 0, with 17 bases in between. In DNA form, the CDR3 reads TGTGCCAGCAGGGAACAGGGAAGAGGCATGAACACTGAAGCTTTCTTT. This codes for CASREQGRGMNTEAFF.

CDR3 nucleotide sequence: TGTGCCAGCAGAAGCGACAGGGTGTACGAGCAGTACTTC. It encodes CASRSDRVYEQYF. The chain couples TRBV6-5 to TRBJ2-7; TRBD1 aligns across 7 bases. The CDR3 consists of 13 residues. V lost 6 bases, J lost 4 bases, and 6 bases stayed unmatched. Germline CDR1 MNHEY, CDR2 SVGAGI.

This clone was counted once. This chain connects TRBV4-2 to TRBJ2-7; maybe TRBD2 (7 bases). Trimming stripped 4 bases from V and 4 bases from J, with 17 bases between. Germline CDR1 and CDR2: LGHNA and YNFKEQ. CDR3 size: 15 residues. The CDR3 sequence is CASSPRGRPFYEQYF. The CDR3 DNA reads as TGTGCCAGCAGCCCGCGGGGGCGTCCTTTTTACGAGCAGTACTTC.

This chain joins TRBV6-4 and TRBJ2-2, with TRBD1 matching 10 bases. V dropped 5 bases and J dropped 5; count of bases not matched to a gene: 8. This CDR3 has 16 residues. Germline-derived CDR1 and CDR2 are MRHNA and SNTAGT. CDR3 DNA sequence: TGTGCCAGCAGTCGCTCCCCGGGACAGGGGACCGGGGAGCTGTTTTTT. It codes for CASSRSPGQGTGELFF.

The rearrangement uses TRBV28 and TRBJ1-5; 7 nucleotides line up with TRBD1. Per the germline V gene, CDR1 is MDHEN and CDR2 is SYDVKM. V shed 4 bases and J 4 bases; nucleotides not matched to a gene: 10. The CDR3 is 16 residues long. Written as DNA, the CDR3 is TGTGCCAGCAGTTCTAGCGAGGGGGCAAGGAATCAGCCCCAGCATTTT. Its protein is CASSSSEGARNQPQHF.

V usage is TRBV28 and J usage is TRBJ1-5; perhaps TRBD1 as D (6 bases). The V end lost 5 bases, the J end lost 0 bases, and 14 bases lay between the germline ends. Germline CDR1 reads MDHEN; CDR2 reads SYDVKM. This CDR3 spans 16 amino acids. CDR3 DNA: TGTGCCAGCAGTGGAAGCTGGACAGTTAGCAATCAGCCCCAGCATTTT. Amino acid sequence: CASSGSWTVSNQPQHF.

This chain connects TRBV9 to TRBJ1-2, with no clear D. V was clipped by 0 bases and J by 8 bases, with 8 bases between them. Germline CDR1 reads SGDLS; CDR2 reads YYNGEE. The length of the CDR3 is 12 residues. This CDR3 is CASSVGGSGYTF. The CDR3 DNA follows: TGTGCCAGCAGCGTAGGAGGATCGGGCTACACCTTC.

The chain joins TRBV19 to TRBJ2-1; a possible D gene is TRBD1 (5 bases). With 7 bases removed from V and 0 bases from J, the gap between germline ends came to 10 bases. Germline V gives CDR1 LNHDA, CDR2 SQIVND (reference sequence). The CDR3 extends over 14 amino acids. CDR3 protein: CASKRGSSYNEQFF. The CDR3 nucleotides are TGTGCCAGTAAAAGGGGAAGCTCCTACAATGAGCAGTTCTTC.